The clone carrying this T cell receptor (beta chain) occurred a few times. Its antigen is unknown. The data belong to a study of T cells after yellow fever vaccination. The study's findings and limits: A small share of clonotypes appeared in both CD4 and CD8 compartments.

MiXCR was run by TCRdb on the 5' RACE reads, yielding one entry per CDR3 protein. The table has some 420,000 distinct CDR3 sequences, over 15% seen once. V lost 8 bases and J 6 bases, leaving 2 bases between the germline ends. The CDR3 is 8 residues long. Germline assignment: CDR1 DFQATT and CDR2 SNEGSKA (reference sequence). Sequencing was performed on PBMCs, taken before the yellow fever booster vaccination. J is TRBJ2-1 and V is TRBV20-1; D gene ambiguous. This receptor was taken from a man younger than 35 who received the YFV17D yellow fever vaccine. This CDR3 reads CSFNEQFF. CDR3 DNA sequence: TGCAGTTTCAATGAGCAGTTCTTC.